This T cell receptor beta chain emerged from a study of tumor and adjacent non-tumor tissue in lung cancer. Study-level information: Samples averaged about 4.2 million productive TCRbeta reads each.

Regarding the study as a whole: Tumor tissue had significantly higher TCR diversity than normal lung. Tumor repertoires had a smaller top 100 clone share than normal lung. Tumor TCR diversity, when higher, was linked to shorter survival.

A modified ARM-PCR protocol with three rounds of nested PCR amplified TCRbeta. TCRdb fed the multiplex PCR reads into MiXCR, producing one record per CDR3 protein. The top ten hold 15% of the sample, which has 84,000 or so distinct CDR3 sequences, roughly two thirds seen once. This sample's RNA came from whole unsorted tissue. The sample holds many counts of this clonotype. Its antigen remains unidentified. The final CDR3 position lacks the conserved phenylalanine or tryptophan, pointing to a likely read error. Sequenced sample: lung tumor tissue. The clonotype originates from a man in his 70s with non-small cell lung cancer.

CDR3 DNA sequence: TGTGCCAGCAGTGGGACAGGGGACGCTTCACCCCTCCACTCT. Translation gives CASSGTGDASPLHS. The chain joins TRBV6-5 to TRBJ1-6, with 10 bases fitting TRBD1. The CDR3 consists of 14 residues. CDR1 is MNHEY, CDR2 SVGAGI, per germline. V lost 5 bases and J lost 9; bases outside the gene matches: 4.